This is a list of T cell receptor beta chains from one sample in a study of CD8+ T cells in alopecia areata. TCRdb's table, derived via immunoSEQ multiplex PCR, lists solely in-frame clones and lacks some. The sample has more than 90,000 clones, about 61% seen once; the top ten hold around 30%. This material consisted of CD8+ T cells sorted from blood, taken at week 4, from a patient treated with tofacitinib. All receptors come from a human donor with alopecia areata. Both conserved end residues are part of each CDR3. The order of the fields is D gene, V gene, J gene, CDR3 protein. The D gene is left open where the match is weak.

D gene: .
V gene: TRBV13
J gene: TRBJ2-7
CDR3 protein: CASSGQSSYEQYF

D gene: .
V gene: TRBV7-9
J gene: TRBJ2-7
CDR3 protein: CASSPESSYEQYF

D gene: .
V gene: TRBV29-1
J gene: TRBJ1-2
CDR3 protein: CSVEDPQYYGYTF

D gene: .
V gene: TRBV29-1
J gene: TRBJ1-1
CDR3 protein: CSVEGGVDNMNTEAFF

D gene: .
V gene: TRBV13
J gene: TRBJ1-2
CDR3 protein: CASSEGRGAYGYTF

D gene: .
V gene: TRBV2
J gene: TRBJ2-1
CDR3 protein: CASLQGYNEQFF

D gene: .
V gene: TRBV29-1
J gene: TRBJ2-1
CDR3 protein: CSEAEMGDNEQFF

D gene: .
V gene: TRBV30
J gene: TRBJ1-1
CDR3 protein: CAWSVDTEAFF

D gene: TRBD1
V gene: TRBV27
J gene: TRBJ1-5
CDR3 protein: CASSRQGGYSNQPQHF

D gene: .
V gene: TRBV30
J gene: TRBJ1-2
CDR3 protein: CAWVDAAYGYTF

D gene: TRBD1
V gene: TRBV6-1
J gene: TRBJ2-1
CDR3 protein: CATEQGTGNEQFF

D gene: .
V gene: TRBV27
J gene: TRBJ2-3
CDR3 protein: CASSLSVTDTQYF

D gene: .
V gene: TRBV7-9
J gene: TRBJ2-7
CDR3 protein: CASSQDRAGEQYF

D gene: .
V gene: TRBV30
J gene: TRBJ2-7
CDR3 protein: CAWSVRQANEQYF

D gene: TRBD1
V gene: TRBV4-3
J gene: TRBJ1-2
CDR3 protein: CASSQEPGQVIYGYTF

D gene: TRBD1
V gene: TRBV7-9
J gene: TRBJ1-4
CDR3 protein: CASRPTGGNGEKLFF

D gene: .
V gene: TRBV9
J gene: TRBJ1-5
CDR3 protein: CASSLGDSNQPQHF

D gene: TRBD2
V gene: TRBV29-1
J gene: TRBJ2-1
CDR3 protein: CSGILAGAYNEQFF

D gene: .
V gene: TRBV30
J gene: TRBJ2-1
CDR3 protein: CAWSGAGPYNEQFF

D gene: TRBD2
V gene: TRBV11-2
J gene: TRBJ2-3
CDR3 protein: CASSFPASGAGDTQYF